These 2 T cell receptor beta chains came from one sample sequenced in a study of long-term antiretroviral therapy in people with HIV. Run at survey level, the immunoSEQ assay was version v3.0. Using immunoSEQ multiplex PCR, the repertoire was profiled, and TCRdb retains in-frame clones only, with some absent. The top ten hold 3.4% of the sample, which has about 35,000 clones, around 79% seen once. This specimen consisted of unsorted PBMCs, obtained 3 years after starting antiretroviral therapy. The receptors were sampled from a middle-aged man with HIV.

V gene TRBV11-2 combines with J gene TRBJ2-1, with TRBD1 matching 8 bases. Unmatched junction bases numbered 13, after V lost 2 bases and J lost 7 bases. The CDR3 covers 17 residues. The germline CDR1 and CDR2 sequences are SGHAT and FQNNGV. CDR3 sequence: CASSLIQRAGGMNEQFF. The CDR3 region has the DNA TGTGCCAGCAGCTTAATCCAAAGGGCAGGGGGCATGAATGAGCAGTTCTTC.

The rearrangement joins TRBV6-4 to TRBJ2-1; 9 positions agree with TRBD2. Germline CDR1 MRHNA, CDR2 SNTAGT. The ends lost 10 bases at V and 7 bases at J; junction bases unmatched: 11. The CDR3 is 14 residues long. As DNA, the CDR3 is TGTGCCATCCCGGGACTAGCCTTTCAGAATGAGCAGTTCTTC. It yields the protein CAIPGLAFQNEQFF.